A selection of T cell receptor beta chains follows, all from one sample in a study of OX40 agonist ivuxolimab in advanced cancers. Repertoires were generated with immunoSEQ multiplex PCR, while TCRdb's copy carries only in-frame clones and drops some. The sample consists of almost 70,000 clones, about nine tenths of them appearing once. The input for sequencing was CD4+ or CD8+ T cells sorted from blood, taken in a trial of the OX40 agonist ivuxolimab. Every receptor here comes from an adult with an advanced solid tumor such as melanoma, head and neck, liver or kidney cancer. Each CDR3 is given with its conserved first and last residue. The D gene is left open where the match is weak. The size entry is marked missing in some rows and otherwise reads once, few, many or a size class.

.	TRBJ2-1	TRBV7-3	.	TGTGCCAGCAGCTCCCGGGGGGCCAATATAAATGAGCAGTTCTTC	CASSSRGANINEQFF
.	TRBJ1-6	TRBV5-1	.	TGCGCCAGCAGCTTGGACGGGAATTCACCCCTCCACTTT	CASSLDGNSPLHF
.	TRBJ2-3	TRBV28	TRBD2	TGTGCCAGCAGTTTAGGGGGGGTGGCGGTTACGCAGTATTTT	CASSLGGVAVTQYF
.	TRBJ2-3	TRBV7-2	.	TGTGCCAGCAGCTTGGGGGCGCAGTATTTT	CASSLGAQYF
.	TRBJ2-7	TRBV6-6	.	TGTGCCAGCAGTTACGTGGCGGCGCCATACGAGCAGTACTTC	CASSYVAAPYEQYF
.	TRBJ1-1	TRBV5-1	.	TGCGCCAGCAGCTATTCCGGGGTCACTGAAGCTTTCTTT	CASSYSGVTEAFF
.	TRBJ2-3	TRBV4-3	.	TGCGCCAGCAGCCAAGAAGCTGACAGGGAGGTAGGGGATACGCAGTATTTT	CASSQEADREVGDTQYF
few	TRBJ2-1	TRBV11-2	.	TGTGCCAGCAGCTTAGACAGGGCTCTCTACAATGAGCAGTTCTTC	CASSLDRALYNEQFF
.	TRBJ2-3	TRBV15	TRBD2	TGTGCCACCAGCAGACTCGGGACTAGCGGCACAGATACGCAGTATTTT	CATSRLGTSGTDTQYF
.	TRBJ1-2	TRBV4-2	.	TGTGCCAGCAGCCAAGCGTCACAGGGAAGGCACAACTATGGCTACACCTTC	CASSQASQGRHNYGYTF
.	TRBJ1-2	TRBV12-5	TRBD1	TGTGCTAGTGGGGGGTGGACAGGCGACGCTTATGGCTACACCTTC	CASGGWTGDAYGYTF
.	TRBJ2-7	TRBV7-2	.	TGTGCCAGCAGCTTAGTAGTATACGAGCAGTACTTC	CASSLVVYEQYF
.	TRBJ2-3	TRBV4-3	TRBD1	TGCGCCAGCAGCCAGTCAGGGGGCAGGCCAACAGATACGCAGTATTTT	CASSQSGGRPTDTQYF
.	TRBJ1-5	TRBV2	.	TGTGCCAGCAGTGTACGGGACGGAAGGTATCAGCCCCAGCATTTT	CASSVRDGRYQPQHF
.	TRBJ2-5	TRBV5-4	.	TGTGCCAGCAGCGACGGACAGCAAGAGACCCAGTACTTC	CASSDGQQETQYF
.	TRBJ2-4	TRBV4-3	TRBD1	TGCGCCAGCAGCCAAGGACAGGGTACCAAAAACATTCAGTACTTC	CASSQGQGTKNIQYF
once	TRBJ1-1	TRBV18	.	TGTGCCAGCTCACCCCAGGAATTTGACACTGAAGCTTTCTTT	CASSPQEFDTEAFF
.	TRBJ1-1	TRBV6-6	.	TGTGCCAGCAGTTACGGATCGGATAATTTCAAAGAAGCTTTCTTT	CASSYGSDNFKEAFF
.	TRBJ1-5	TRBV2	.	TGTGCCAGCAGTCAATTAGGGGGATTCCAGCCCCAGCATTTT	CASSQLGGFQPQHF
.	TRBJ1-3	TRBV5-4	.	TGTGCCAGCAGCTTAGGGTCATTCTCTGGAAACACCATATATTTT	CASSLGSFSGNTIYF
.	TRBJ1-4	TRBV7-8	.	TGTGCCAGCAGTTTGACCCCCGGGAGGAATGAAAAACTGTTTTTT	CASSLTPGRNEKLFF
.	TRBJ2-7	TRBV7-8	TRBD2	TGTGCCAGCAGCACAAGGGCGGGGGGGCCTGTTAGCTCCTACGAGCAGTACTTC	CASSTRAGGPVSSYEQYF
.	TRBJ1-2	TRBV7-9	.	TGTGCCAGCAGCTTAGTCGTTTCCGGGTGGGATGGCTACACCTTC	CASSLVVSGWDGYTF
once	TRBJ2-2	TRBV7-9	.	TGTGCCAGCGGGACCTGGACGGGCACCGGGGAGCTGTTTTTT	CASGTWTGTGELFF
.	TRBJ1-1	TRBV5-1	.	TGCGCCAGCAGCTTGGCAGCTGGGACTGAAGCTTTCTTT	CASSLAAGTEAFF
.	TRBJ2-5	TRBV5-1	TRBD2	TGCGCCAGCAGCCCCACTAGCGGCGAAGAGACCCAGTACTTC	CASSPTSGEETQYF
.	TRBJ1-6	TRBV27	TRBD1	TGTGCCAGCAGTTTGGGGAGGGGGCGGGATAATTCACCCCTCCACTTT	CASSLGRGRDNSPLHF
.	TRBJ2-2	TRBV12-5	.	TGTGCTAGTGGCCTGGGGTCCTTGAACACCGGGGAGCTGTTTTTT	CASGLGSLNTGELFF
.	TRBJ2-5	TRBV6-1	TRBD2	TGTGCCAGCAGTGGGGCGGGGGTTCAAGAGACCCAGTACTTC	CASSGAGVQETQYF
.	TRBJ2-3	TRBV7-2	TRBD1	TGTGCCAGCAGCCCGACAGGGCAGATCGGCACAGATACGCAGTATTTT	CASSPTGQIGTDTQYF
.	TRBJ2-4	TRBV6-6	.	TGTGCCAGCAGCTCCGGCCCTTCGGGTGAAAACATTCAGTACTTC	CASSSGPSGENIQYF
.	TRBJ2-1	TRBV18	.	TGTGCCAGCTCACTCGAGGGGCGTAGTAATGAGCAGTTCTTC	CASSLEGRSNEQFF
few	TRBJ2-7	TRBV6-5	.	TGTGCCAGCAGTTACAAGGACGGTTCCTACGAGCAGTACTTC	CASSYKDGSYEQYF
.	TRBJ2-5	TRBV5-1	TRBD2	TGCGCCAGCAGCTTGGCCCAGCGGGGGGACCTCCAAGAGACCCAGTACTTC	CASSLAQRGDLQETQYF
few	TRBJ1-1	TRBV6-5	.	TGTGCCAGCAGTTACTCTCGGGGGAGGGGAGGAACTTTCTTT	CASSYSRGRGGTFF
.	TRBJ2-2	TRBV7-7	TRBD1	TGTGCCAGCAGACGGGACAGCACCACCGGGGAGCTGTTTTTT	CASRRDSTTGELFF
few	TRBJ2-7	TRBV18	TRBD1	TGTGCCAGCTCACTGGAAGGGGGCAAGTACGAGCAGTACTTC	CASSLEGGKYEQYF
.	TRBJ1-1	TRBV5-5	.	TGTGCCAGCAGCTTGGCGACAGGAAGTCCAAGCATAGCTTTCTTT	CASSLATGSPSIAFF
few	TRBJ2-1	TRBV7-2	.	TGTGCCAGCAGCTTAGTGGGGGGGCAGTTCTTC	CASSLVGGQFF
.	TRBJ2-5	TRBV18	.	TGTGCCAGCTCACCCGGGATAAATGGGGAGACCCAGTACTTC	CASSPGINGETQYF
.	TRBJ2-7	TRBV7-9	TRBD2	TGTGCCAGCAGAGCCGGGACTAGCGGATCCTACGAGCAGTACTTC	CASRAGTSGSYEQYF
.	TRBJ1-3	TRBV9	TRBD1	TGTGCCAGCAGCGTAGCGCCGGGACAGAGCTCTGGAAACACCATATATTTT	CASSVAPGQSSGNTIYF
.	TRBJ2-2	TRBV9	.	TGTGCCAGCAGCGTAGGCGGTGGAGGGTCGGCCGGGGAGCTGTTTTTT	CASSVGGGGSAGELFF
.	TRBJ2-1	TRBV15	.	TGTGCCACCAGCAGAGTACAGGGCAATGAGCAGTTCTTC	CATSRVQGNEQFF
.	TRBJ1-2	TRBV5-1	.	TGCGCCAGCAGCTTGTATGAGAGCTATGGCTACACCTTC	CASSLYESYGYTF
.	TRBJ1-5	TRBV18	.	TGTGCCAGCTCAGGGGACATCGATCAGCCCCAGCATTTT	CASSGDIDQPQHF
once	TRBJ1-1	TRBV11-2	.	TGTGCCAGCAGCTACCTTGGGACAAAGAACACTGAAGCTTTCTTT	CASSYLGTKNTEAFF
.	TRBJ2-7	TRBV9	.	TGTGCCAGCAGCGCCGAGGGTCTCTCCTACGAGCAGTACTTC	CASSAEGLSYEQYF
.	TRBJ2-3	TRBV5-1	.	TGCGCCAGCAGCTTCTTCGGGACGACCACAGATACGCAGTATTTT	CASSFFGTTTDTQYF
.	TRBJ2-2	TRBV7-9	.	TGTGCCAGCAGCTCGAAACAGGGTTTGAACACCGGGGAGCTGTTTTTT	CASSSKQGLNTGELFF
.	TRBJ1-4	TRBV2	.	TGTGCCAGCAGTGAAAGGGCAGGGGATCGAAAACTGTTTTTT	CASSERAGDRKLFF
.	TRBJ2-2	TRBV11-1	.	TGTGCCAGCAGCCCAGTAGGGAGAGGCACCGGGGAGCTGTTTTTT	CASSPVGRGTGELFF
.	TRBJ1-6	TRBV6-6	.	TGTGCCAGCAGCCCCACGGGTAATTCACCCCTCCACTTT	CASSPTGNSPLHF
.	TRBJ1-1	TRBV5-1	.	TGCGCCAGCAGCTTTGGAGCGGTCCCAGACACTGAAGCTTTCTTT	CASSFGAVPDTEAFF
.	TRBJ1-2	TRBV6-5	.	TGTGCCAGCAGTTATGGGCCAGACTATGGCTACACCTTC	CASSYGPDYGYTF